The 21 T cell receptor beta chains below come from one sample, sequenced in a study of blood T cell repertoires in COVID-19. Clones were read by immunoSEQ multiplex PCR, and TCRdb kept only the in-frame ones, dropping some. The sample consists of about 350,000 clones, over 75% of them appearing once. The sequenced material came from PBMCs or T cells enriched from blood (not recorded which). The source is a woman aged 25 to 39 who had recovered from COVID-19.

The chain joins TRBV18 to TRBJ1-2; no firm D call. V shed 3 bases and J shed 6 bases, with 14 bases lying between them. Germline lookup yields CDR1 KGHSH and CDR2 LQKENI. The CDR3 has 14 amino acids. The CDR3 sequence: CASSPTGPGDGYTF. CDR3 in DNA: TGTGCCAGCTCACCTACCGGACCGGGAGATGGCTACACCTTC.

The CDR3 nucleotides read TGTGCCAGCAGTCCTCGGACAGGGGGAGATCAGCCCCAGCATTTT. Its protein product is CASSPRTGGDQPQHF. The rearrangement links TRBV2 to TRBJ1-5, with 10 bases matching TRBD1. After removal of 5 bases from V and 5 bases from J, the junction contained 6 bases not matched to a gene. Per the germline V gene, CDR1 is SNHLY and CDR2 is FYNNEI. The CDR3 has 15 residues.

This clone was counted between two and nine times. This chain uses TRBV9 with TRBJ1-1; no clear D gene. The germline CDR1 and CDR2 sequences are SGDLS and YYNGEE. V lost 0 bases to trimming and J lost 1 base, with 10 bases between them. CDR3 length equals 15 residues. The CDR3 region is CASSVVLESNTEAFF. The CDR3 DNA sequence: TGTGCCAGCAGCGTAGTTTTAGAATCGAACACTGAAGCTTTCTTT.

In this sample, this clone turned up once. V is TRBV12-3 or TRBV12-4 and J is TRBJ2-3; possibly TRBD2 for D (5 bases). Trimming cost V 5 bases and J 6 bases, with 9 bases left between them. The CDR3 totals 12 residues. The CDR3 sequence is CASSVLGDTQYF. CDR3 coding DNA: TGTGCCAGCAGTGTACTAGGGGATACGCAGTATTTT.

The rearrangement joins TRBV7-3 to TRBJ2-3, with 9 positions matching TRBD2. Germline CDR1 reads SGHTA; CDR2 reads FQGTGA. The CDR3 consists of 17 residues. Trimming at V came to 0 bases and at J to 5 bases, leaving 9 bases not matched to a gene. Here the CDR3 DNA reads TGTGCCAGCAGCTTAACGGGGGGACTAGCTCAGGGAGATACGCAGTATTTT. Its protein is CASSLTGGLAQGDTQYF. Supplemented by reference TRBV7-3 and TRBJ2-3, the full variable domain reads GAGVSQTPSNKVTEKGKYVELRCDPISGHTALYWYRQSLGQGPEFLIYFQGTGAADDSGLPNDRFFAVRPEGSVSTLKIQRTERGDSAVYLCASSLTGGLAQGDTQYFGPGTRLTVL.

The sample holds one count of this clone. V usage is TRBV10-3 and J usage is TRBJ1-1; D not certain. Deletions cut 0 bases from V and 1 base from J, with 6 bases between. The CDR3 sequence is 14 residues long. The germline V gene encodes CDR1 ENHRY and CDR2 SYGVKD. The CDR3 protein is CAISESRGNTEAFF. The CDR3 nucleotides are TGTGCCATCAGTGAGTCCCGGGGGAACACTGAAGCTTTCTTT.

The CDR3, as DNA: TGTGCCATCAGCGTCACCACTAGCGGGGACGCCGGGGAGCTGTTTTTT. This encodes CAISVTTSGDAGELFF. This rearrangement joins TRBV10-3 to TRBJ2-2, with TRBD2 identical over 10 bases. In germline, CDR1 is ENHRY, CDR2 SYGVKD. J lost 6 bases, V lost 6 bases, and 10 bases had no gene match. CDR3 size: 16 residues.

The chain is built from TRBV27 and TRBJ1-2; D is uncertain. The length of the CDR3 is 14 residues. V lost 6 bases and J lost 5, with 16 bases in between. In germline, CDR1 is MNHEY, CDR2 SMNVEV (reference sequence). CDR3 protein: CASSPDGSRYGYTF. The CDR3 bases are TGTGCCAGCAGCCCCGACGGGAGCCGATATGGCTACACCTTC.

The CDR3 region is CSASHTLGTPYEQFF. The CDR3, as DNA: TGCAGTGCTAGTCATACCCTCGGGACTCCATATGAGCAGTTCTTC. The chain uses TRBV20-1 and TRBJ2-1, with a weak D call TRBD2 (6 bases). CDR1 and CDR2 (germline): DFQATT, SNEGSKA (reference sequence). The CDR3 runs 15 residues. V dropped 3 bases and J dropped 8 bases, with 20 bases sitting between them.

This chain uses TRBV5-4 with TRBJ1-6; D gene uncertain. Germline-derived CDR1 and CDR2 are SGHNT and YYREEE (reference sequence). V was pared by 3 bases and J by 4 bases, with 8 bases between. The CDR3 has 14 amino acids. The CDR3 bases are TGTGCCAGCAGCTGGCGGGGTTATAATTCACCCCTCCACTTT. Translated: CASSWRGYNSPLHF.

The gene calls are TRBV29-1 and TRBJ2-3, with 8 bases lining up with TRBD2. CDR3 size: 13 residues. The germline V gene encodes CDR1 SQVTM and CDR2 ANQGSEA. V trimming: 3 bases; J trimming: 4 bases; junction bases outside the gene matches: 3. The CDR3 is CSVEVGGADTQYF. For the CDR3, the DNA is TGCAGCGTTGAGGTCGGGGGGGCAGATACGCAGTATTTT.

This chain uses TRBV4-1 with TRBJ2-3; 11 bases agree with TRBD2. Losses at the gene ends were 0 bases for V and 2 bases for J; bases not matched to a gene: 4. The CDR3 runs 17 residues. The germline CDR1 and CDR2 sequences are MGHRA and YSYEKL. The CDR3 DNA sequence: TGCGCCAGCAGCCAAGAGAGACTAGCGGGGATCACAGATACGCAGTATTTT. Its translation is CASSQERLAGITDTQYF.

In its sample, this clone was seen a few times. The rearrangement uses TRBV20-1 and TRBJ1-2, with a tentative D call TRBD1 (5 bases). The length of the CDR3 is 9 residues. Germline-derived CDR1 and CDR2 are DFQATT and SNEGSKA (reference sequence). V dropped 7 bases and J dropped 6 bases, with 6 bases sitting between them. For the CDR3, the DNA is TGCAGTGGGGGGGATGGCTACACCTTC. This translates into CSGGDGYTF.

The gene calls are TRBV13 and TRBJ2-7, with D maybe TRBD2 (6 bases). Per the germline V gene, CDR1 is PRHDT and CDR2 is FYEKMQ (reference sequence). The CDR3 has 15 residues. V was shortened by 4 bases and J by 2 bases, with 15 bases between the two germline ends. The CDR3 nucleotides are TGTGCCAGCAGCTCTAGCGATGAGGGGACCTACGAGCAGTACTTC. This encodes CASSSSDEGTYEQYF.

In its sample, this clone was seen once. The CDR3 DNA follows: TGTGCCAGCAGATCCGCCGGGACAGAGGGGGACTACACCTTC. This sequence encodes CASRSAGTEGDYTF. This sequence joins TRBV28 and TRBJ1-2, with 7 nucleotides matching TRBD1. Germline V gene data show CDR1 as MDHEN and CDR2 as SYDVKM. Trimming took 6 bases from V and 10 from J; bases not matched to a gene: 14. The length of the CDR3 is 14 residues.

The chain has TRBV29-1 and TRBJ2-5, with D possibly TRBD2 on 7 matching bases. Trimming pared 3 bases from V and 7 bases from J, leaving 15 bases between. The CDR3 is 13 amino acids. Germline V gene sequence: CDR1 SQVTM, CDR2 ANQGSEA. CDR3 in amino acids: CSVDEGGRGTQYF. The CDR3 nucleotides read TGCAGCGTTGACGAGGGGGGGCGCGGGACCCAGTACTTC.

The chain links TRBV12-3 or TRBV12-4 to TRBJ2-1; 8 positions match TRBD1. The CDR3 length is 12 residues. Losses at the gene ends were 5 bases for V and 8 bases for J; bases not matched to a gene: 2. CDR3 DNA sequence: TGTGCCAGCAGTCAACAGGGGGATGAGCAGTTCTTC. Its translation is CASSQQGDEQFF.

The chain links TRBV5-1 to TRBJ1-1; D possibly corresponds to TRBD1 (5 bases). The CDR3 is 14 amino acids. Trimming cost V 1 base and J 3 bases, with 10 bases left between them. CDR1 is SGHRS and CDR2 is YFSETQ in the germline V gene. The CDR3 region has the DNA TGCGCCAGCAGCTTGCAGGGTCGAGACACTGAAGCTTTCTTT. Translating it yields CASSLQGRDTEAFF.

The rearrangement uses TRBV4-1 and TRBJ2-3; 9 bases agree with TRBD1. V gave up 2 bases and J gave up 4 bases; unmatched junction bases: 10. Germline CDR1 and CDR2: MGHRA and YSYEKL. The CDR3 has 17 residues. The CDR3 is CASSQNIGTGSSDTQYF. The DNA of the CDR3 is TGCGCCAGCAGCCAAAATATCGGGACAGGGTCATCAGATACGCAGTATTTT.

The J gene is TRBJ1-2, the V gene TRBV14, with unresolved D. This CDR3 is built from 15 residues. Germline CDR1 is SGHDN and CDR2 is FVKESK. Trimming cost V 0 bases and J 7 bases, with 15 bases left between them. The CDR3 sequence: CASSQDMRFLGGYTF. Here the CDR3 DNA reads TGTGCCAGCAGCCAAGATATGCGGTTCTTGGGTGGCTACACCTTC.

The V call is TRBV4-1, the J call TRBJ2-3, with 12 bases fitting TRBD1. The CDR3 sequence is 16 residues long. CDR1 and CDR2 from the germline V gene are MGHRA and YSYEKL. V was clipped by 1 base and J by 5 bases; unmatched bases: 4. In nucleotides, the CDR3 is TGCGCCAGCAGCCAAGTGGGACAGGGGGCCAAAGATACGCAGTATTTT. This encodes CASSQVGQGAKDTQYF.